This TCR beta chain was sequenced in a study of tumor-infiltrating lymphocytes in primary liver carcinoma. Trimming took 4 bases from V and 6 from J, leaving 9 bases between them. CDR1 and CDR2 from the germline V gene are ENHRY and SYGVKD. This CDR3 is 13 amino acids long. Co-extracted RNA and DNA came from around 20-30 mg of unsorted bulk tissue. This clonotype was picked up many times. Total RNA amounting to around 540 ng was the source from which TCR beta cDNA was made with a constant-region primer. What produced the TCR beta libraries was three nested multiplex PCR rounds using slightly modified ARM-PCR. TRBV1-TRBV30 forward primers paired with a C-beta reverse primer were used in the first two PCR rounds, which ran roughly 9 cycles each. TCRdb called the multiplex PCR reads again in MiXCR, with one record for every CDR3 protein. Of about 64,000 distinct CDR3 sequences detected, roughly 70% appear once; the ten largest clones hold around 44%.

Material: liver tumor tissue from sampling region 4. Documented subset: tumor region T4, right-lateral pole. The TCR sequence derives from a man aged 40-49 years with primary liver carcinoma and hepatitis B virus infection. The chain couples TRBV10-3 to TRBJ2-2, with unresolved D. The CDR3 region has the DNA TGTGCCATCAGTGGGTCTGCTTCCGGGGAGCTGTTTTTT. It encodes CAISGSASGELFF.